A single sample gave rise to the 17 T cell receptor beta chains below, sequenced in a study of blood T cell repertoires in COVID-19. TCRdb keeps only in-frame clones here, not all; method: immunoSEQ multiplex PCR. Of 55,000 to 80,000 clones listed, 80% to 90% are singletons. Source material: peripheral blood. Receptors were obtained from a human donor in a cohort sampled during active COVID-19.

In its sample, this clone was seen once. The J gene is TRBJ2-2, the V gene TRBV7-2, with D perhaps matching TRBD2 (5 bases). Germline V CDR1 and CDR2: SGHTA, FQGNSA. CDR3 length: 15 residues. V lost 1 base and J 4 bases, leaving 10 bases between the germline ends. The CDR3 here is CASSLVVGVTGELFF. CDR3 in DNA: TGTGCCAGCAGCTTAGTAGTGGGAGTCACCGGGGAGCTGTTTTTT. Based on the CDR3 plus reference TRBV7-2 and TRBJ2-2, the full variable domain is GAGVSQSPSNKVTEKGKDVELRCDPISGHTALYWYRQSLGQGLEFLIYFQGNSAPDKSGLPSDRFSAERTGGSVSTLTIQRTQQEDSAVYLCASSLVVGVTGELFFGEGSRLTVL.

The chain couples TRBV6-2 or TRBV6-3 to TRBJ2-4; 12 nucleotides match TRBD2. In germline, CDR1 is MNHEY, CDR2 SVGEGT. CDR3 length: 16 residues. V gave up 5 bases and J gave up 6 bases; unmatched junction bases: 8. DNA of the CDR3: TGTGCCAGCAGTGATGGGACTAGCGGGTGGGGAAACATTCAGTACTTC. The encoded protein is CASSDGTSGWGNIQYF.

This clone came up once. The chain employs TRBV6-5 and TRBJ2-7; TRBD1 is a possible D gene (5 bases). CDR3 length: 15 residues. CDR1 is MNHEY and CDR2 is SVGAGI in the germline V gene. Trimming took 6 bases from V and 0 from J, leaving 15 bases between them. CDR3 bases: TGTGCCAGCAGACGTGGGGCAGAGAGCTCCTACGAGCAGTACTTC. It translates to CASRRGAESSYEQYF.

CDR3 protein: CASRTPNYGYTF. Here the CDR3 DNA reads TGTGCCAGTAGGACACCCAACTATGGCTACACCTTC. V usage is TRBV19 and J usage is TRBJ1-2; D call uncertain. Trimming removed 6 bases from V and 2 bases from J, with 7 bases in between. The CDR3 is 12 residues long. Germline V gene data show CDR1 as LNHDA and CDR2 as SQIVND (reference sequence).

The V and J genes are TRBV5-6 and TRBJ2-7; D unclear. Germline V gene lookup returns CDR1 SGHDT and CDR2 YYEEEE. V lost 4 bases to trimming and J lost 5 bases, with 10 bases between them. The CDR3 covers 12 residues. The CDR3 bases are TGTGCCAGCAGCAGAGATCGGGACGAGCAGTACTTC. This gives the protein CASSRDRDEQYF.

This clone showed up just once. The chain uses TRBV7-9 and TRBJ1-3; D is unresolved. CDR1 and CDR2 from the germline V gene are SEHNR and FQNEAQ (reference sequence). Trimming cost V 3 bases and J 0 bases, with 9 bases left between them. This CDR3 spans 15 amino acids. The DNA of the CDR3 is TGTGCCAGCAGCTTCTTACAATTCTCTGGAAACACCATATATTTT. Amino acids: CASSFLQFSGNTIYF.

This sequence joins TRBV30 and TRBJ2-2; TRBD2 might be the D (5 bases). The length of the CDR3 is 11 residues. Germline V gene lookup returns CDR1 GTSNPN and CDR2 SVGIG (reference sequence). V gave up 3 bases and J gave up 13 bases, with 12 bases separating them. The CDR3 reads CAWSEGGRLFF. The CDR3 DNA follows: TGTGCCTGGAGCGAAGGTGGGAGGCTGTTTTTT.

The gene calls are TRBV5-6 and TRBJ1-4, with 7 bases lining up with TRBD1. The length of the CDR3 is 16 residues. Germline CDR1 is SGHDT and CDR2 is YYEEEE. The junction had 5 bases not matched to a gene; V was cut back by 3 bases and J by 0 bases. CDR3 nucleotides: TGTGCCAGCAGCTATGACAGGGCTTCAACTAATGAAAAACTGTTTTTT. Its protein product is CASSYDRASTNEKLFF.

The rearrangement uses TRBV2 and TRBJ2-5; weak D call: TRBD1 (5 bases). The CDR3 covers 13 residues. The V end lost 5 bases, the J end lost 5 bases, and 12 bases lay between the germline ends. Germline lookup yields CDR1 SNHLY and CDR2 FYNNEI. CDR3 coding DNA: TGTGCCAGCAGTTCACAGGCGGCGGAGACCCAGTACTTC. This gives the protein CASSSQAAETQYF.

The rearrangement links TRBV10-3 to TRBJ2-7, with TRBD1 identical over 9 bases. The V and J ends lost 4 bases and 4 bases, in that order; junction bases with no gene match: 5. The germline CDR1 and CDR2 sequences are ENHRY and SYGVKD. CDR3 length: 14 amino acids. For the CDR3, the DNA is TGTGCCATCAGTGGAGACAGGGGGGTGTACGAGCAGTACTTC. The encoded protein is CAISGDRGVYEQYF.

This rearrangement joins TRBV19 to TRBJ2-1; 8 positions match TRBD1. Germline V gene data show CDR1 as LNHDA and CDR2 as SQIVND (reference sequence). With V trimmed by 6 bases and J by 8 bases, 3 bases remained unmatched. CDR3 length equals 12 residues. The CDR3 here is CASRPQGDEQFF. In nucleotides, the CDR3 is TGTGCCAGTAGACCACAGGGGGATGAGCAGTTCTTC.

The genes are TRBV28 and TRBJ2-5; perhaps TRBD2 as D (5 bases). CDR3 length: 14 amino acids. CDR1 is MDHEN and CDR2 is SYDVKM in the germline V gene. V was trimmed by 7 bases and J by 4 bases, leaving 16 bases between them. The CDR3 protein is CASKRPRLRETQYF. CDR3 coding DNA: TGTGCCAGCAAGCGGCCGCGCTTGCGAGAGACCCAGTACTTC.

This CDR3 reads CASSLIAGGQNIQYF. DNA for the CDR3: TGTGCCAGCAGTTTGATAGCGGGGGGTCAAAACATTCAGTACTTC. The rearrangement joins TRBV28 to TRBJ2-4, with 10 bases matching TRBD2. The germline CDR1 and CDR2 sequences are MDHEN and SYDVKM. Germline trimming cut 3 bases from V and 5 bases from J; bases unmatched to any gene: 4. CDR3 length: 15 residues.

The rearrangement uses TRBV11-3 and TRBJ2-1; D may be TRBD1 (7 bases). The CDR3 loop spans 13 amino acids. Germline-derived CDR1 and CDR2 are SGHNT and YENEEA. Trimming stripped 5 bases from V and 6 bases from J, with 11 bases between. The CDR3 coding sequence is TGTGCCAGCAGCCAGGGGGACTTCAATGAGCAGTTCTTC. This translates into CASSQGDFNEQFF.

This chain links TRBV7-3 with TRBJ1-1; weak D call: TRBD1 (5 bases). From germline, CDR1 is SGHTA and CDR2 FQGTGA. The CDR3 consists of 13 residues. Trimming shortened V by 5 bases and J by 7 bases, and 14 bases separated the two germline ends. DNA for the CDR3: TGTGCCAGCAGCCCACGCCGGGGGGGTGAAGCTTTCTTT. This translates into CASSPRRGGEAFF.

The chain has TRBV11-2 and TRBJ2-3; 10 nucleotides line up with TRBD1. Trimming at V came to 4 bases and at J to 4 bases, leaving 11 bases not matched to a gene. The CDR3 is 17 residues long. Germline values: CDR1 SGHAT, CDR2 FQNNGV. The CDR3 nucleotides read TGTGCCAGCAGCTCCCGGACAGGGGGAATGGCTGCAGATACGCAGTATTTT. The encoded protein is CASSSRTGGMAADTQYF.

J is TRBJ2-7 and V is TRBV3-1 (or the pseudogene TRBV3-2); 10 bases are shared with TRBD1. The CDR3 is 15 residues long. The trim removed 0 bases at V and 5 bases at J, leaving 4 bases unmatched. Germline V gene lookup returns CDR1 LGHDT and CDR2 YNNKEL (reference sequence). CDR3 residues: CASSQDGTGVDEQYF. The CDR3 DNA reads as TGTGCCAGCAGCCAAGATGGGACAGGGGTGGACGAGCAGTACTTC.